Included here is one T cell receptor beta chain sequence, with context. The data derive from a study of PD-1 blockade in classical Hodgkin lymphoma. Method: immunoSEQ multiplex PCR; TCRdb's copy keeps in-frame clones and lacks some. This repertoire shows tens of thousands of clones, around 86% found once; its top ten account for approximately 22%. Relapse was seen in all patients after autologous stem cell transplantation, and brentuximab vedotin exposure was variable. The sequence came from a human donor with classical Hodgkin lymphoma. The material sequenced was peripheral blood mononuclear cells (PBMCs), taken at baseline.

The chain's CDR3 is CASSIAWPGTYEQYF. CDR3 nucleotide sequence: TGTGCCAGTAGTATCGCGTGGCCAGGGACCTACGAGCAGTACTTC. The chain combines TRBV19 with TRBJ2-7, with D possibly being TRBD1 (5 bases). Per germline, CDR1 LNHDA and CDR2 SQIVND (reference sequence). The CDR3 extends over 15 amino acids. The V end lost 3 bases, the J end lost 2 bases, and 14 bases lay between the germline ends.